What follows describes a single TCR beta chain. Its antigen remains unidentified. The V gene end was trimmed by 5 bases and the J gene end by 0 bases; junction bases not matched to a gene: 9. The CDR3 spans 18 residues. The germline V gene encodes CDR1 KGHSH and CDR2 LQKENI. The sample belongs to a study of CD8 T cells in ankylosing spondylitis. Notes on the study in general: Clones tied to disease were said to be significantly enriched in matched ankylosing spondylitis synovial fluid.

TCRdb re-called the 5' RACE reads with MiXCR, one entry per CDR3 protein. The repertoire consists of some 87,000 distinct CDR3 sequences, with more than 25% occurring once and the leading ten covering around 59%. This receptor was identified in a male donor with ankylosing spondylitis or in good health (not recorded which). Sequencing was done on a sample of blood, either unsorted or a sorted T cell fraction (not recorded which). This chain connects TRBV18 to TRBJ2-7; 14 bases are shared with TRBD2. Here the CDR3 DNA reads TGTGCCAGCTCATCAGGGACTAGCGGGAGTATCTTCTCCTACGAGCAGTACTTC. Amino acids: CASSSGTSGSIFSYEQYF.